The subject of this entry is one T cell receptor (beta chain). Its matching antigen is unknown. This record comes from a study of T-cell reconstitution after alpha-beta-depleted transplantation in children. Study-wide results and limits: Reportedly, only several hundred clones from non-depleted graft cells drove alpha-beta T-cell counts at about two months. Surviving recipient T cells and thymic progenitors underlay high day-60 TCRbeta diversity in some patients. From newly produced T cells came most of the T-cell counts and diversity one year after transplant.

TCRbeta library preparation incorporated unique molecular identifiers. TCRdb analysed the PCR reads with MiXCR anew, one entry per CDR3 protein. The table shows 500,000 to 600,000 distinct CDR3 sequences, with more than 20% occurring only once. Germline-derived CDR1 and CDR2 are DFQATT and SNEGSKA (reference sequence). The CDR3 runs 18 residues. Trimming removed 5 bases from V and 5 bases from J; junction bases left unmatched: 18. The input for sequencing was PBMCs, taken before TCRalphabeta/CD19-depleted stem cell transplant. The sequence came from a boy under two years old with Wiskott-Aldrich syndrome, due to receive a stem cell transplant. The chain couples TRBV20-1 to TRBJ2-7, with 13 nucleotides matching TRBD2. The CDR3 is CSAGPTGTSGMGGHEQYF. The DNA of the CDR3 is TGCAGTGCTGGACCGACTGGGACTAGCGGGATGGGGGGCCACGAGCAGTACTTC.